This note documents a single T cell receptor beta chain sequence. The data were obtained in a study of T cell changes during pregnancy in multiple sclerosis. Using immunoSEQ multiplex PCR, the repertoire was profiled, and TCRdb retains in-frame clones only, with some absent. Here the sample spans around 30,000 clones, about nine tenths being singletons. The CDR3 totals 16 residues. Trimming took off 4 bases at V and 1 base at J, with 15 bases between the two ends. The V gene's germline CDR1 is MDHEN and CDR2 SYDVKM. The chain carries TRBV28 and TRBJ2-3; TRBD2 might be the D (6 bases). Sequencing was performed on CD8+ T cells from peripheral blood mononuclear cells, taken in the second trimester of pregnancy. The clonotype comes from a female donor with multiple sclerosis, enrolled in a pregnancy study. This chain's CDR3 is CASSSMGSGGTDTQYF. In DNA, the CDR3 is TGTGCCAGCAGTTCTATGGGTAGCGGTGGCACAGATACGCAGTATTTT.